One and the same sample provided the 32 T cell receptor beta chains below, sequenced in a study of control samples from healthy donors and cancer patients. Data came from immunoSEQ multiplex PCR; TCRdb stores just in-frame clones and leaves some out. The sample contains around 180,000 clones, 85% to 90% of which appear only once. Sequencing was performed on blood. The receptor set was obtained from a woman in her twenties or thirties in good health.

Points on this clone: The same CDR3 also results from other DNA sequences found in this sample. V usage is TRBV11-2 and J usage is TRBJ2-7, with D uncertain. V lost 5 bases and J lost 1, with 3 bases in between. The CDR3 sequence is 11 residues long. The germline gives CDR1 SGHAT, CDR2 FQNNGV. The CDR3 is CASSPSYEQYF. In DNA form, the CDR3 reads TGTGCCAGCAGCCCTTCCTACGAGCAGTACTTC.

The J gene is TRBJ2-3, the V gene TRBV24-1, with D perhaps matching TRBD1 or TRBD2 (6 bases each). CDR3 length: 12 residues. Germline CDR1 KGHDR, CDR2 SFDVKD. Between the trimmed V and J ends, which lost 5 bases and 15 bases, there was a span of 17 bases. CDR3 nucleotide sequence: TGTGCCACCAGTGCCGTTGGAGGGGGATACTATTTT. This encodes CATSAVGGGYYF.

J is TRBJ1-4 and V is TRBV2; 10 bases fit TRBD1. CDR3 length: 17 amino acids. Germline CDR1 reads SNHLY; CDR2 reads FYNNEI. Trimming at V came to 4 bases and at J to 2 bases, leaving 7 bases not matched to a gene. The DNA of the CDR3 is TGTGCCAGCAGTGGTGCCGGGACAGGGGCCACTAATGAAAAACTGTTTTTT. Amino acids: CASSGAGTGATNEKLFF.

On this clone itself: The junction and the germline gene differ at one end; a read error may be behind it. V and J are TRBV6-1 and TRBJ1-2; D ambiguous. This CDR3 is 15 amino acids long. Per germline, CDR1 MNHNS and CDR2 SASEGT. The CDR3 DNA reads TGTGCCAGCAGAGAAGGACCCATCACAAACTATGGCTACACCTTC. As protein: CASREGPITNYGYTF.

The chain couples TRBV11-2 to TRBJ1-2; D is undetermined. V lost 6 bases to trimming and J lost 2 bases, with 10 bases between them. Germline V gives CDR1 SGHAT, CDR2 FQNNGV. CDR3 length equals 13 residues. The CDR3 sequence is CASRSPENYGYTF. CDR3 nucleotides: TGTGCCAGCAGGTCCCCCGAAAACTATGGCTACACCTTC.

The rearrangement uses TRBV7-8 and TRBJ1-3; D remains unclear. CDR1 is SGHVS and CDR2 is FQNEAQ in the germline V gene. The CDR3 loop spans 15 amino acids. The V gene lost 2 bases and the J gene lost 0 bases, with 8 bases spanning the gap. Here the CDR3 reads CASSLSVGSGNTIYF. CDR3 DNA sequence: TGTGCCAGCAGCTTAAGTGTCGGCTCTGGAAACACCATATATTTT.

V and J are TRBV7-2 and TRBJ1-3; D is unclear. Per the germline V gene, CDR1 is SGHTA and CDR2 is FQGNSA. Between the trimmed V and J ends, which lost 0 bases and 0 bases, there was a span of 9 bases. The CDR3 has 16 amino acids. The CDR3 DNA sequence: TGTGCCAGCAGCTTAGCACCATCTCTCTCTGGAAACACCATATATTTT. Amino acids: CASSLAPSLSGNTIYF.

The V call is TRBV4-1, the J call TRBJ1-5; no clear D gene. There are 12 residues in the CDR3. CDR1 and CDR2 from the germline V gene are MGHRA and YSYEKL. V lost 2 bases, J lost 5 bases, and 4 bases lay in between. CDR3 in DNA: TGCGCCAGCAGCCAACCGGATCAGCCCCAGCATTTT. Amino acid sequence: CASSQPDQPQHF.

CDR3 DNA sequence: TGTGCCTCCCGGGACTCTGGGGCCAACGTCCTGACTTTC. It is translated as CASRDSGANVLTF. The chain combines TRBV10-3 with TRBJ2-6, with D tentatively TRBD2 (5 bases). Per the germline V gene, CDR1 is ENHRY and CDR2 is SYGVKD. This CDR3 contains 13 residues. Trimming took off 11 bases at V and 0 bases at J, with 8 bases between the two ends.

This sequence joins TRBV28 and TRBJ1-3, with unresolved D. Germline-derived CDR1 and CDR2 are MDHEN and SYDVKM. V shed 5 bases and J shed 6 bases, with 11 bases lying between them. This CDR3 comprises 13 residues. CDR3 region: CASSEMGENTIYF. CDR3 DNA sequence: TGTGCCAGCAGTGAAATGGGAGAAAACACCATATATTTT.

The chain recombines TRBV6-5 with TRBJ1-3, with a tentative D call TRBD1 (5 bases). Trimming shortened V by 7 bases and J by 5 bases, and 6 bases separated the two germline ends. The CDR3 is 11 amino acids. Germline values: CDR1 MNHEY, CDR2 SVGAGI. DNA of the CDR3: TGTGCCAGCACAGGGAGAAACACCATATATTTT. It specifies CASTGRNTIYF.

This clone has a handful of counts. The chain has TRBV12-3 or TRBV12-4 and TRBJ1-1; TRBD1 matches at 11 bases. Trimming cost V 7 bases and J 11 bases; bases outside gene matches: 9. The CDR3 sequence is 13 residues long. The DNA of the CDR3 is TGTGCCAGCACTAAGGACAGGGGGCTTTCCGCTTTCTTT. It encodes CASTKDRGLSAFF.

This chain connects TRBV3-1 (or the pseudogene TRBV3-2) to TRBJ2-1; D ambiguous. The length of the CDR3 is 13 residues. Germline CDR1 reads LGHDT; CDR2 reads YNNKEL (reference sequence). V gave up 0 bases and J gave up 9 bases, with 9 bases separating them. Here the CDR3 DNA reads TGTGCCAGCAGCCAAGATCGCCACGCTGAGCAGTTCTTC. It encodes CASSQDRHAEQFF.

The V call is TRBV9, the J call TRBJ1-6; D ambiguous. The CDR3 has 15 amino acids. Germline CDR1 is SGDLS and CDR2 is YYNGEE. The germline V and J ends were trimmed by 3 bases and 7 bases, with 14 bases remaining between them. The chain's CDR3 is CASSADRAGNSPLHF. CDR3 DNA: TGTGCCAGCAGCGCCGACCGGGCCGGAAATTCACCCCTCCACTTT. The variable domain in full, with the rest retrieved from reference TRBV9 and TRBJ1-6, is DSGVTQTPKHLITATGQRVTLRCSPRSGDLSVYWYQQSLDQGLQFLIQYYNGEERAKGNILERFSAQQFPDLHSELNLSSLELGDSALYFCASSADRAGNSPLHFGNGTRLTVT.

The chain links TRBV7-9 to TRBJ1-4; D is possibly TRBD1 (5 bases). CDR3 length equals 15 residues. Germline V CDR1 and CDR2: SEHNR, FQNEAQ (reference sequence). Between the trimmed V and J ends, which lost 5 bases and 4 bases, there was a span of 14 bases. CDR3 sequence (DNA): TGTGCCAGCAGCCTCGGTGGGGGAGATAATGAAAAACTGTTTTTT. Protein product: CASSLGGGDNEKLFF. Variable domain in full (rest from reference TRBV7-9 and TRBJ1-4): DTGVSQNPRHKITKRGQNVTFRCDPISEHNRLYWYRQTLGQGPEFLTYFQNEAQLEKSRLLSDRFSAERPKGSFSTLEIQRTEQGDSAMYLCASSLGGGDNEKLFFGSGTQLSVL.

The gene calls are TRBV7-2 and TRBJ2-5; weak D call: TRBD1 (5 bases). V dropped 7 bases and J dropped 5 bases, with 14 bases sitting between them. Germline assignment: CDR1 SGHTA and CDR2 FQGNSA. The CDR3 loop spans 13 amino acids. The CDR3 nucleotides are TGTGCCAGCACCGGACAAATTGGCGAGACCCAGTACTTC. The encoded protein is CASTGQIGETQYF.

V usage is TRBV28 and J usage is TRBJ1-5; 7 positions match TRBD1. The CDR3 is 15 residues long. V gave up 4 bases and J gave up 11 bases; unmatched junction bases: 14. The V gene's germline CDR1 is MDHEN and CDR2 SYDVKM. CDR3 residues: CASSSDRQGIGAQHF. CDR3 DNA sequence: TGTGCCAGCAGTTCCGACAGACAGGGAATTGGAGCCCAGCATTTT.

The rearrangement joins TRBV5-1 to TRBJ2-1, with TRBD1 identical over 11 bases. This CDR3 contains 16 residues. V gave up 0 bases and J gave up 6 bases; unmatched junction bases: 5. CDR1 and CDR2 (germline): SGHRS, YFSETQ. In DNA, the CDR3 is TGCGCCAGCAGCTTGGGGACAGGGGGCGCAACCAATGAGCAGTTCTTC. Its translation is CASSLGTGGATNEQFF.

The chain links TRBV5-6 to TRBJ2-6; D is undetermined. CDR1 is SGHDT, CDR2 YYEEEE, per germline. The CDR3 has 15 amino acids. V lost 4 bases and J lost 0, with 8 bases in between. Here the CDR3 reads CASSPRRSGANVLTF. The CDR3 DNA follows: TGTGCCAGCAGCCCGAGGCGCTCTGGGGCCAACGTCCTGACTTTC.

The chain joins TRBV27 to TRBJ1-4; D call uncertain. CDR1 and CDR2 (germline): MNHEY, SMNVEV (reference sequence). There are 16 residues in the CDR3. The V and J ends lost 6 bases and 7 bases respectively, with 21 bases between them. The CDR3 reads CASRSRTTDRSEKLFF. The CDR3 DNA follows: TGTGCCAGCAGGTCCAGGACCACAGATCGGAGTGAAAAACTGTTTTTT.

This chain links TRBV3-1 (or the pseudogene TRBV3-2) with TRBJ2-5, with D possibly being TRBD1 or TRBD2 (6 bases each). V lost 8 bases and J lost 3, with 19 bases in between. This CDR3 contains 15 residues. Germline CDR1 and CDR2: LGHDT and YNNKEL (reference sequence). The CDR3, as DNA: TGTGCCAGCGGGGGGCCAGGCGCAGGAGAAGAGACCCAGTACTTC. Its translation is CASGGPGAGEETQYF.

The chain uses TRBV12-3 or TRBV12-4 and TRBJ1-2; 11 bases are shared with TRBD1. This CDR3 is built from 13 residues. The J segment lost 8 bases and the V segment lost 7 bases, leaving 6 bases of the junction unmatched. CDR3 amino acids: CASTWTGGWGYTF. For the CDR3, the DNA is TGTGCCAGCACCTGGACAGGGGGCTGGGGCTACACCTTC.

The chain recombines TRBV2 with TRBJ1-3; 9 bases are a match to TRBD1. The CDR3 is made up of 16 amino acids. The germline V gene has CDR1 SNHLY and CDR2 FYNNEI. With 4 bases clipped from V and 0 bases from J, the junction kept 4 bases outside the gene matches. The CDR3 is CASSGTGAYSGNTIYF. DNA of the CDR3: TGTGCCAGCAGTGGGACAGGGGCTTACTCTGGAAACACCATATATTTT.

The V and J genes are TRBV27 and TRBJ2-7, with D tentatively TRBD1 or TRBD2 (5 bases each). Per the germline V gene, CDR1 is MNHEY and CDR2 is SMNVEV (reference sequence). V lost 9 bases to trimming and J lost 3 bases, with 15 bases between them. The CDR3 has 13 residues. The CDR3 sequence: CARTWGPLYEQYV. As DNA, the CDR3 is TGTGCCAGGACGTGGGGACCACTCTACGAGCAGTACGTC.

The chain carries TRBV6-8 and TRBJ2-7; possible D gene TRBD1, 6 bases. This CDR3 is 14 amino acids long. V lost 7 bases and J 5 bases, leaving 18 bases between the germline ends. Germline CDR1 is MNHGY and CDR2 is SAAAGT. The CDR3 reads CASTPRGSLDEQYF. In nucleotides, the CDR3 is TGTGCCAGCACACCAAGGGGGAGTCTCGACGAGCAGTACTTC.

The gene calls are TRBV19 and TRBJ2-3; possible D gene TRBD2, 6 bases. The length of the CDR3 is 13 residues. The germline V gene has CDR1 LNHDA and CDR2 SQIVND (reference sequence). The V end was cut by 4 bases, the J end by 7 bases, with 12 bases between. The CDR3 region is CASSRDSFNTQYF. In nucleotides, the CDR3 is TGTGCCAGTAGTAGGGACTCCTTCAATACGCAGTATTTT.

The V gene is TRBV19, the J gene TRBJ2-1, with 11 bases aligning to TRBD2. Germline values: CDR1 LNHDA, CDR2 SQIVND (reference sequence). V shed 8 bases, J shed 8 bases, and the junction held 8 bases outside the gene matches. This CDR3 contains 14 residues. The CDR3 loop reads CASQLAGALHEQFF. The CDR3 DNA reads TGTGCCAGTCAACTAGCGGGGGCCCTCCATGAGCAGTTCTTC.

The CDR3 DNA is TGCGCCAGCAGCTTGAACAGCTACGAGCAGTACTTC. Translating gives CASSLNSYEQYF. The J gene is TRBJ2-7, the V gene TRBV5-1; D uncertain. V was clipped by 1 base and J by 3 bases, with 5 bases between them. Germline lookup yields CDR1 SGHRS and CDR2 YFSETQ. This CDR3 is 12 amino acids long.

V and J are TRBV18 and TRBJ2-7; D remains unclear. V gave up 5 bases and J gave up 2 bases, with 7 bases separating them. The V gene's germline CDR1 is KGHSH and CDR2 LQKENI. The CDR3 is made up of 12 amino acids. CDR3 bases: TGTGCCAGCTCATCGGATGCCTACGAGCAGTACTTC. Its translation is CASSSDAYEQYF.

This chain joins TRBV9 and TRBJ2-2, with D maybe TRBD2 (5 bases). This CDR3 has 15 residues. Trimming took 4 bases from V and 2 from J, leaving 12 bases between them. Germline lookup yields CDR1 SGDLS and CDR2 YYNGEE. CDR3 DNA: TGTGCCAGCAGCATGGACTCCCACAACACCGGGGAGCTGTTTTTT. Encoded protein: CASSMDSHNTGELFF.

The rearrangement links TRBV21-1 to TRBJ2-2; the table's D call, TRBD1, was not checked against the DNA. TRBV21-1 is a listed pseudogene. The CDR3 has 13 residues. The CDR3 is CAEYRGETGELFF. The CDR3 nucleotides read TGTGCCGAATACAGGGGGGAGACCGGGGAGCTGTTTTTT.

The chain couples TRBV5-1 to TRBJ1-4; 10 nucleotides align to TRBD1. Trimming took 0 bases from V and 5 from J; bases not matched to a gene: 13. Germline assignment: CDR1 SGHRS and CDR2 YFSETQ. The CDR3 loop spans 19 amino acids. CDR3 region: CASSLALRRDRGTNEKLFF. The CDR3 region has the DNA TGCGCCAGCAGCTTGGCTCTCCGCCGGGACAGGGGAACCAATGAAAAACTGTTTTTT.